This T cell receptor (beta chain) comes out of a study of blood T cell repertoires in COVID-19. Produced via immunoSEQ multiplex PCR; TCRdb's table is partial and in-frame only. The table includes roughly 140,000 clones, about four fifths detected once. Trimming pared 0 bases from V and 4 bases from J, leaving 9 bases between. CDR3 length: 14 residues. The germline CDR1 and CDR2 sequences are SGDLS and YYNGEE. The rearrangement uses TRBV9 and TRBJ2-3; a weak D match, TRBD2 (6 bases). This receptor was identified in a man between 70 and 80 years old who had recovered from COVID-19. Input material: peripheral blood. CDR3 amino acids: CASSVVGSPDTQYF. The CDR3 DNA reads TGTGCCAGCAGCGTAGTCGGGAGTCCAGATACGCAGTATTTT.